This TCR beta chain was sequenced during a study of blood T cell repertoires in COVID-19. Trimming cost V 2 bases and J 4 bases; bases outside gene matches: 5. This CDR3 region has 14 residues. In germline, CDR1 is MNHEY, CDR2 SMNVEV (reference sequence). Libraries were prepared by immunoSEQ multiplex PCR; TCRdb keeps only in-frame clonotypes and omits some of them. This table has tens of thousands of clones, over 70% appearing once. The TCR originated in a human donor in a cohort sampled during active COVID-19. This chain connects TRBV27 to TRBJ2-7; 7 nucleotides align to TRBD2. Specimen: peripheral blood. The CDR3 nucleotides read TGTGCCAGCAGTTTAAAGTCAGCGGGGTACGAGCAGTACTTC. It encodes CASSLKSAGYEQYF.